The 26 T cell receptor beta chains below come from one sample, sequenced in a study of shared clonotypes between healthy human individuals. TCRdb's copy holds only in-frame clones and misses some; the assay was immunoSEQ multiplex PCR. The repertoire holds about 490,000 clones, approximately 81% seen once, with roughly 12% in the top ten. Sequencing used PBMCs. Every receptor here comes from a woman in her thirties or forties in good health. Some clones in this sample may be carry-over from other donors' samples.

The chain has TRBV7-8 and TRBJ1-5; the D is unclear. CDR1 is SGHVS, CDR2 FQNEAQ, per germline. V gave up 4 bases and J gave up 4 bases, with 8 bases separating them. This CDR3 is built from 13 residues. The CDR3 spells CASSSLQNQPQHF. The CDR3 region has the DNA TGTGCCAGCAGCTCATTACAGAATCAGCCCCAGCATTTT.

The rearrangement links TRBV4-2 to TRBJ2-2; 7 bases agree with TRBD1. The CDR3 runs to 14 residues. Germline CDR1 reads LGHNA; CDR2 reads YNFKEQ. V shed 0 bases, J shed 7 bases, and the junction held 2 bases outside the gene matches. The CDR3, as DNA: TGTGCCAGCAGCCAAGAAGGGGACAGCGGGGAGCTGTTTTTT. It is translated as CASSQEGDSGELFF.

This clone has a single count. A far larger clone is off by one base, so a read error is likely. The gene calls are TRBV28 and TRBJ1-2; D is undetermined. V dropped 10 bases and J dropped 4 bases, with 16 bases sitting between them. This CDR3 is 13 amino acids long. Germline lookup yields CDR1 MDHEN and CDR2 SYDVKM. The CDR3 nucleotides read TGTGCCACCAGCATCCAACAGCTCTATGGCTACACCTTC. It encodes CATSIQQLYGYTF.

CDR3 DNA: TGTGCCAGCAGGGTATCGACTGCGACCTACGAGCAGTACTTC. This translates into CASRVSTATYEQYF. This chain connects TRBV6-6 to TRBJ2-7; D unresolved. Trimming removed 6 bases from V and 2 bases from J, with 14 bases in between. Looked up from germline, CDR1 is MNHNY and CDR2 is SVGAGI (reference sequence). The CDR3 runs to 14 residues.

Notes on this clone: A junction boundary mismatches the germline segment, possibly from a read error. This sequence joins TRBV10-3 and TRBJ1-4; D uncertain. This CDR3 is built from 12 residues. CDR1 is ENHRY, CDR2 SYGVKD, per germline. CDR3 protein: CASSESKEKLFF. The CDR3 nucleotides are TGCGCCAGCAGTGAGTCGAAAGAAAAACTGTTTTTT.

This sequence joins TRBV6-1 and TRBJ2-7, with 9 nucleotides matching TRBD1. The junction had 15 bases not matched to a gene; V was cut back by 4 bases and J by 8 bases. In germline, CDR1 is MNHNS, CDR2 SASEGT. The CDR3 consists of 16 residues. CDR3 protein: CASSGPRWTGVGQQYF. The DNA for the CDR3 is TGTGCCAGCAGTGGCCCCAGGTGGACAGGGGTAGGTCAGCAGTACTTC.

V gene TRBV14 combines with J gene TRBJ1-1, with D tentatively TRBD1 (6 bases). Germline V gene lookup returns CDR1 SGHDN and CDR2 FVKESK. This CDR3 has 15 amino acids. V shed 3 bases and J shed 3 bases, with 14 bases lying between them. As DNA, the CDR3 is TGTGCCAGCAGCCATAATCGGGCAGGGGACACTGAAGCTTTCTTT. Encoded protein: CASSHNRAGDTEAFF.

This chain joins TRBV7-8 and TRBJ2-1, with D maybe TRBD1 (6 bases). The germline V and J ends were trimmed by 5 bases and 2 bases, with 13 bases remaining between them. This CDR3 comprises 15 residues. Germline CDR1 reads SGHVS; CDR2 reads FQNEAQ. The CDR3 nucleotides read TGTGCCAGCAGCCCCCTAGAGGGGGCCTACAATGAGCAGTTCTTC. Residues: CASSPLEGAYNEQFF.

This clone appeared a few times. The V and J genes are TRBV7-2 and TRBJ2-3, with 9 bases identical to TRBD2. V was pared by 1 base and J by 1 base, with 6 bases of the junction left unmatched. The CDR3 covers 17 residues. Germline loops: CDR1 SGHTA, CDR2 FQGNSA. The CDR3 sequence: CASSLVSSGSGTDTQYF. The CDR3 nucleotides are TGTGCCAGCAGCTTAGTTAGTAGCGGGAGCGGCACAGATACGCAGTATTTT.

This chain links TRBV4-3 with TRBJ2-7; TRBD2 matches at 8 bases. This CDR3 is 17 amino acids long. The V gene end was trimmed by 0 bases and the J gene end by 5 bases; junction bases not matched to a gene: 12. The V gene's germline CDR1 is LGHNA and CDR2 YSLEER. CDR3 nucleotides: TGCGCCAGCAGCCAAGATTGGCTAGGGCGGGAGGTCCACGAGCAGTACTTC. Translating gives CASSQDWLGREVHEQYF.

This clone is a singleton in its sample. This chain connects TRBV5-1 to TRBJ2-7; no clear D. With 4 bases removed from V and 4 bases from J, the gap between germline ends came to 18 bases. The V gene's germline CDR1 is SGHRS and CDR2 YFSETQ. This CDR3 spans 15 amino acids. The CDR3 region is CASSVERVRGYEQYF. CDR3 in DNA: TGCGCCAGCAGCGTAGAACGGGTGCGAGGATACGAGCAGTACTTC.

This clone occurred once. V usage is TRBV2 and J usage is TRBJ1-4; 8 nucleotides match TRBD1. CDR3 size: 15 residues. CDR1 and CDR2 (germline): SNHLY, FYNNEI. V gave up 4 bases and J gave up 8 bases; unmatched junction bases: 9. CDR3 nucleotide sequence: TGTGCCAGCAGTGGCAGCGGACAGGGAGAGGAAAAACTGTTTTTT. This sequence encodes CASSGSGQGEEKLFF.

The chain carries TRBV5-1 and TRBJ2-7; 16 bases match TRBD2. Germline-derived CDR1 and CDR2 are SGHRS and YFSETQ. The J segment lost 5 bases and the V segment lost 4 bases, leaving 15 bases of the junction unmatched. The CDR3 runs to 19 residues. The DNA of the CDR3 is TGCGCCAGCAGCACTGGGACTAGCGGGAGGGCCCCTTCCCCCCACGAGCAGTACTTC. It yields the protein CASSTGTSGRAPSPHEQYF.

The chain is built from TRBV7-9 and TRBJ2-5; tentatively, D is TRBD2 (6 bases). Trimming left V 2 bases short and J 3 bases short, with 10 bases between. The CDR3 is 14 amino acids. Germline V gene data show CDR1 as SEHNR and CDR2 as FQNEAQ (reference sequence). CDR3 nucleotide sequence: TGTGCCAGCAGCTTACCAGGCGGGGAAGAGACCCAGTACTTC. This sequence encodes CASSLPGGEETQYF.

The V and J genes are TRBV7-8 and TRBJ2-7; TRBD1 is a possible D gene (5 bases). Trimming cost V 5 bases and J 6 bases, with 23 bases left between them. The CDR3 is 16 amino acids. Germline assignment: CDR1 SGHVS and CDR2 FQNEAQ. The CDR3 spells CASSPQGPGRIREQYF. The CDR3 nucleotides read TGTGCCAGCAGCCCCCAGGGTCCGGGCAGGATCCGCGAGCAGTACTTC.

V usage is TRBV28 and J usage is TRBJ2-2; no clear D. The length of the CDR3 is 12 residues. Trimming stripped 2 bases from V and 7 bases from J, with 5 bases between. The germline gives CDR1 MDHEN, CDR2 SYDVKM. CDR3 DNA: TGTGCCAGCAGTTTACGGAGCGGGGAGCTGTTTTTT. Amino acids: CASSLRSGELFF. The variable domain in full, with the rest retrieved from reference TRBV28 and TRBJ2-2, is DVKVTQSSRYLVKRTGEKVFLECVQDMDHENMFWYRQDPGLGLRLIYFSYDVKMKEKGDIPEGYSVSREKKERFSLILESASTNQTSMYLCASSLRSGELFFGEGSRLTVL.

As for this clone: This clone may be a read error of a much larger clone one base away. The same CDR3 arises from other DNA sequences in this sample as well. The CDR3 DNA is TGTGCCAGCAGCCTAGGGAGTAACACAGATACGCAGTATTTT. Amino acids: CASSLGSNTDTQYF. The chain has TRBV11-3 and TRBJ2-3, with D possibly matching TRBD2 (5 bases). The germline V gene has CDR1 SGHNT and CDR2 YENEEA. V lost 5 bases and J lost 2, with 11 bases in between. CDR3 length equals 14 residues. The whole variable domain, remainder taken from reference TRBV11-3 and TRBJ2-3, is EAGVVQSPRYKIIEKKQPVAFWCNPISGHNTLYWYLQNLGQGPELLIRYENEEAVDDSQLPKDRFSAERLKGVDSTLKIQPAELGDSAVYLCASSLGSNTDTQYFGPGTRLTVL.

The V call is TRBV7-9, the J call TRBJ2-3, with TRBD2 matching 9 bases. The CDR3 contains 14 residues. After removal of 5 bases from V and 4 bases from J, the junction contained 4 bases not matched to a gene. CDR1 SEHNR and CDR2 FQNEAQ come from the germline V gene (reference sequence). This CDR3 is CASSPSGAADTQYF. CDR3 DNA sequence: TGTGCCAGCAGCCCTAGCGGGGCGGCAGATACGCAGTATTTT.

Turning to this clone: This probably arose from a read error, given a far larger clone one base away. The sample carries other DNA sequences with the same CDR3. For the CDR3, the DNA is TGCAGTGTTGTAGGCAGCTCCTACGAGCAGTACTTC. Encoded protein: CSVVGSSYEQYF. The chain combines TRBV29-1 with TRBJ2-7; D gene unclear. Germline CDR1 and CDR2: SQVTM and ANQGSEA. The CDR3 runs 12 residues.

The rearrangement links TRBV9 to TRBJ2-7, with D possibly TRBD2 on 6 matching bases. V shed 2 bases and J shed 5 bases, with 11 bases lying between them. Per germline, CDR1 SGDLS and CDR2 YYNGEE. The CDR3 is 13 residues long. Written as DNA, the CDR3 is TGTGCCAGCAGCGTCAGTTCGGGGGACGAGCAGTACTTC. Translation: CASSVSSGDEQYF.

The V and J genes are TRBV18 and TRBJ1-1; no definite D call. The germline CDR1 and CDR2 sequences are KGHSH and LQKENI. Trimming took off 5 bases at V and 8 bases at J, with 12 bases between the two ends. CDR3 length: 12 amino acids. DNA for the CDR3: TGTGCCAGCTCATCCTCCAATCCCGAAGCTTTCTTT. Residues: CASSSSNPEAFF. Variable domain in full (rest from reference TRBV18 and TRBJ1-1): NAGVMQNPRHLVRRRGQEARLRCSPMKGHSHVYWYRQLPEEGLKFMVYLQKENIIDESGMPKERFSAEFPKEGPSILRIQQVVRGDSAAYFCASSSSNPEAFFGQGTRLTVV.

This clone was found once. The chain joins TRBV9 to TRBJ2-7; 10 bases agree with TRBD2. V was clipped by 5 bases and J by 7 bases; unmatched bases: 9. The germline V gene encodes CDR1 SGDLS and CDR2 YYNGEE. The CDR3 has 14 amino acids. This chain's CDR3 is CASSPSGSNREQYF. The CDR3 bases are TGTGCCAGCAGTCCTAGCGGGAGTAATAGGGAGCAGTACTTC.

The V and J genes are TRBV2 and TRBJ1-4; D might be TRBD1 (5 bases). The CDR3 totals 12 residues. V lost 9 bases to trimming and J lost 5 bases, with 10 bases between them. From germline, CDR1 is SNHLY and CDR2 FYNNEI. In DNA form, the CDR3 reads TGTGCCAGACAGGAGGGAAATGAAAAACTGTTTTTT. This encodes CARQEGNEKLFF. Filled out from reference TRBV2 and TRBJ1-4, the complete variable domain reads EPEVTQTPSHQVTQMGQEVILRCVPISNHLYFYWYRQILGQKVEFLVSFYNNEISEKSEIFDDQFSVERPDGSNFTLKIRSTKLEDSAMYFCARQEGNEKLFFGSGTQLSVL.

The rearrangement links TRBV29-1 to TRBJ1-3; no definite D call. With 3 bases removed from V and 3 bases from J, the gap between germline ends came to 3 bases. This CDR3 has 11 amino acids. Germline V gives CDR1 SQVTM, CDR2 ANQGSEA. This chain's CDR3 is CSVEVGNTIYF. The DNA for the CDR3 is TGCAGCGTTGAGGTTGGAAACACCATATATTTT.

This clone is a singleton in its sample. Given a much more abundant clone one base away, this may be a read error. This sequence joins TRBV27 and TRBJ1-3; no clear D. CDR3 length equals 15 residues. Germline CDR1 reads MNHEY; CDR2 reads SMNVEV (reference sequence). With 5 bases removed from V and 0 bases from J, the gap between germline ends came to 11 bases. The CDR3 coding sequence is TGTGCCAGCAGTCCCCGCCGCTCCTCTGGAAACACCATATATTTT. Translation: CASSPRRSSGNTIYF.

To note about this clone: A read error is the likely source, as a far larger clone sits one nucleotide away. The chain couples TRBV4-2 to TRBJ2-5; 13 nucleotides align to TRBD2. CDR1 and CDR2 from the germline V gene are LGHNA and YNFKEQ. The length of the CDR3 is 20 residues. CDR3 loop: CVSSQVSVGLAGYFGETQYF. For the CDR3, the DNA is TGTGTCAGCAGCCAAGTTTCGGTGGGACTAGCGGGATATTTCGGAGAGACCCAGTACTTC.